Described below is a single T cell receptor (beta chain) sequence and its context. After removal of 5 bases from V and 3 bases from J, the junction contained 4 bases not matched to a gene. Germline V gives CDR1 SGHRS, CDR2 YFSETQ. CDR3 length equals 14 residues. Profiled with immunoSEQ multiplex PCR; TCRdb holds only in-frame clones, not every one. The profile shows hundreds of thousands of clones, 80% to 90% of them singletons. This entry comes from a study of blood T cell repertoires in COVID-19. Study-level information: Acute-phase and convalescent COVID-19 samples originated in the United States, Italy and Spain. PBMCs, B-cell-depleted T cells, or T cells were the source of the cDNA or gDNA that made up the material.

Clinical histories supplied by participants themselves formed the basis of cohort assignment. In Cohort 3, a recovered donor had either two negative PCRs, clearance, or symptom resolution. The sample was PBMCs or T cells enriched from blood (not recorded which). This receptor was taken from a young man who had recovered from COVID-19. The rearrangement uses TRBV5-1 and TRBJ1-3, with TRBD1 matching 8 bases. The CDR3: CASRTQGGGNTIYF. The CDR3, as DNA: TGCGCCAGCAGGACACAGGGGGGTGGAAACACCATATATTTT.